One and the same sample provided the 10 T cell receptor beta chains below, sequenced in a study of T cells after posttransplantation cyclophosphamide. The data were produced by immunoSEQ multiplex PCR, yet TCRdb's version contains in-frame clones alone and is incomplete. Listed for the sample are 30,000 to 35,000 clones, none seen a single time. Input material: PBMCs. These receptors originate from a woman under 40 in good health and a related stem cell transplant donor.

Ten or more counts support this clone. CDR3 sequence reads: CASSIFPLAWGTFNSYNEQFF. CDR3 bases: TGTGCCAGTAGTATCTTTCCCCTAGCGTGGGGGACCTTTAATTCCTACAATGAGCAGTTCTTC. This rearrangement joins TRBV19 to TRBJ2-1; tentative D call: TRBD2 (6 bases). The CDR3 sequence is 21 residues long. The germline V gene has CDR1 LNHDA and CDR2 SQIVND (reference sequence). V was pared by 3 bases and J by 1 base, with 28 bases between.

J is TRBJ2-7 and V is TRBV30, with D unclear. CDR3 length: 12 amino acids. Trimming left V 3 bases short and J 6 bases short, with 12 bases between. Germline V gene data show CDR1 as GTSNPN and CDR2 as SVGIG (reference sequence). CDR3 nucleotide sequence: TGTGCCTGGAGCCCAGCGCCCCCCGAGCAGTACTTC. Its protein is CAWSPAPPEQYF.

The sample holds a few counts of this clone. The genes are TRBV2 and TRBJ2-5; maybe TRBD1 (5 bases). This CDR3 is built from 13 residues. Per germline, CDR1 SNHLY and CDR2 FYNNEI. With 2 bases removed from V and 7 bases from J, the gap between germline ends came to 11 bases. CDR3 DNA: TGTGCCAGCAGTGAATCTTCCCAGGGGACCCAGTACTTC. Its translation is CASSESSQGTQYF.

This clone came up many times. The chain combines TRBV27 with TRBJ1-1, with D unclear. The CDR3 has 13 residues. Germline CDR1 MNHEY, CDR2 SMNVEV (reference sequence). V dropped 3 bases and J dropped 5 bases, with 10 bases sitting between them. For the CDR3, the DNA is TGTGCCAGCAGTTTTCACCGAGGGACTGAAGCTTTCTTT. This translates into CASSFHRGTEAFF.

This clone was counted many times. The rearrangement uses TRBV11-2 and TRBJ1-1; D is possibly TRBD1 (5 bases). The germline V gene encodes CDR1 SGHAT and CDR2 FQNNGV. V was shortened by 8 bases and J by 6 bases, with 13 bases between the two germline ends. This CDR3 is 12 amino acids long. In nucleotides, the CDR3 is TGTGCCAGCGGCAGGGATCTCGCTGAAGCTTTCTTT. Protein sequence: CASGRDLAEAFF.

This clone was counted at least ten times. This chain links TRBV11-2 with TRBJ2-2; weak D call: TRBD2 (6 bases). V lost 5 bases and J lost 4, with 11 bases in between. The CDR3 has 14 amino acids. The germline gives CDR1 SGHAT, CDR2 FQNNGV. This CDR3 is CASSTPTSTGELFF. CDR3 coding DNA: TGTGCCAGCAGCACACCGACTAGCACCGGGGAGCTGTTTTTT.

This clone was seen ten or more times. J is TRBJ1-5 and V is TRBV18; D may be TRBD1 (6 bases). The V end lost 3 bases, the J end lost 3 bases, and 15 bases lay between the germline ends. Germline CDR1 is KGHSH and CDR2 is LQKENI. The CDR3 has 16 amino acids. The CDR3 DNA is TGTGCCAGCTCACCCCGACCCAGGGGAACCAATCAGCCCCAGCATTTT. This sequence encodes CASSPRPRGTNQPQHF. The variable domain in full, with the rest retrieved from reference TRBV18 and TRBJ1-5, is NAGVMQNPRHLVRRRGQEARLRCSPMKGHSHVYWYRQLPEEGLKFMVYLQKENIIDESGMPKERFSAEFPKEGPSILRIQQVVRGDSAAYFCASSPRPRGTNQPQHFGDGTRLSIL.

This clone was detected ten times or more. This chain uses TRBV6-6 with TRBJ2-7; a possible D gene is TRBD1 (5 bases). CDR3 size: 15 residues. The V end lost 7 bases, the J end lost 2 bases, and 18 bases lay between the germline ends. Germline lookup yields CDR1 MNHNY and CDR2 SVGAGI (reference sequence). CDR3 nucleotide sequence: TGTGCCAGCAATTTCTACCCCGGCAGGGCCTACGAGCAGTACTTC. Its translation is CASNFYPGRAYEQYF.

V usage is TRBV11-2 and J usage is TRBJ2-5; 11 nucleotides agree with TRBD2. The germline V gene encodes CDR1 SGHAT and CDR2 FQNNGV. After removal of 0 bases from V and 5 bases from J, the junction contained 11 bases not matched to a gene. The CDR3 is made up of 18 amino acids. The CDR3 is CASSLDEISGGALETQYF. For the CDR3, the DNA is TGTGCCAGCAGCTTAGATGAGATTAGCGGGGGGGCTCTGGAGACCCAGTACTTC.

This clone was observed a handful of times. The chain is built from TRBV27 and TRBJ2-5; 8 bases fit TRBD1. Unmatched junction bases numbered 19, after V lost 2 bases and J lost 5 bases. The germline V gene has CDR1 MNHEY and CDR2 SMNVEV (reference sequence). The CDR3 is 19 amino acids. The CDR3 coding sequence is TGTGCCAGCAGTTTAGCTGGTCGAACCGGGACAGGCCTGTGGGAGACCCAGTACTTC. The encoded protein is CASSLAGRTGTGLWETQYF.